A single sample gave rise to the 16 T cell receptor beta chains below, sequenced in a study of cytomegalovirus exposure and HLA in healthy donors (dated by TCRdb to between 2016 and 2019). Library construction relied on the immunoSEQ multiplex PCR assay. For the multiplex PCR, a mixture combining 60 forward primers for TCR Vbeta segments and 13 reverse primers for TCR Jbeta segments was used. TCRdb obtained this table from immuneACCESS and retained in-frame rearrangements with V and J assigned. These tables miss some clones; where compared with another copy, unresolved V genes account for less than half of the shortfall, and the remainder is unexplained. The sample has about 130,000 clones on record, approximately 80% of them singletons. Roughly 2.7% of the sample rests with the top ten. Sequencing input: PBMCs. The origin of the receptors is a man aged 50 to 59 in good health and CMV-seronegative.

This clone appeared a single time. This chain links TRBV5-1 with TRBJ2-1; D perhaps matches TRBD1 (6 bases). The CDR3 contains 15 residues. In germline, CDR1 is SGHRS, CDR2 YFSETQ. V gave up 0 bases and J gave up 8 bases, with 15 bases separating them. The CDR3 loop is CASSLELGARDEQFF. CDR3 nucleotide sequence: TGCGCCAGCAGCTTGGAACTGGGGGCGCGGGATGAGCAGTTCTTC.

The chain is built from TRBV7-2 and TRBJ1-2; D is perhaps TRBD1 (6 bases). This CDR3 spans 14 amino acids. V was clipped by 4 bases and J by 8 bases, with 17 bases between them. The germline V gene encodes CDR1 SGHTA and CDR2 FQGNSA. CDR3 region: CASSSLQGLGGYTF. In nucleotides, the CDR3 is TGTGCCAGCAGCTCGTTACAGGGTCTCGGGGGCTACACCTTC.

V is TRBV5-8 and J is TRBJ1-6; D call uncertain. V was clipped by 3 bases and J by 7 bases, with 11 bases between them. Germline V CDR1 and CDR2: SGHTS, YDEGEE. The CDR3 runs to 14 residues. The DNA for the CDR3 is TGTGCCAGCAGCTCTTACGCCGGGAATTCACCCCTCCACTTT. Translated, it gives CASSSYAGNSPLHF.

V and J are TRBV2 and TRBJ2-5, with 10 bases matching TRBD2. Per germline, CDR1 SNHLY and CDR2 FYNNEI. The CDR3 totals 18 residues. V lost 7 bases to trimming and J lost 0 bases; unmatched junction nucleotides: 14. The CDR3 region is CASIRSWLAGAHQETQYF. In DNA, the CDR3 is TGTGCCAGCATTAGAAGTTGGCTAGCGGGGGCCCACCAAGAGACCCAGTACTTC.

This chain joins TRBV7-2 and TRBJ2-3, with 8 bases aligning to TRBD1. The ends lost 1 base at V and 4 bases at J; junction bases unmatched: 4. The CDR3 loop spans 15 amino acids. Germline V gene data show CDR1 as SGHTA and CDR2 as FQGNSA. CDR3 sequence reads: CASSLGVTGADTQYF. DNA for the CDR3: TGTGCCAGCAGCTTAGGCGTGACAGGGGCAGATACGCAGTATTTT.

This clone was detected a few times. V is TRBV5-1 and J is TRBJ1-4; a possible D gene is TRBD1 (6 bases). Trimming pared 4 bases from V and 5 bases from J, leaving 12 bases between. There are 14 residues in the CDR3. Germline CDR1 reads SGHRS; CDR2 reads YFSETQ. The CDR3 protein is CASSRGQQNEKLFF. Here the CDR3 DNA reads TGCGCCAGCAGCCGGGGACAACAGAATGAAAAACTGTTTTTT.

This clone was seen more than once but under ten times. V gene TRBV6-6 combines with J gene TRBJ1-1; 7 bases fit TRBD1. CDR3 length: 12 residues. Germline V gives CDR1 MNHNY, CDR2 SVGAGI (reference sequence). Trimming cost V 4 bases and J 11 bases; bases outside gene matches: 7. CDR3 coding DNA: TGTGCCAGCAGTTTCACCGACAGGGACGCTTTCTTT. It specifies CASSFTDRDAFF.

This chain joins TRBV27 and TRBJ1-3; 7 nucleotides align to TRBD1. V shed 6 bases and J 2 bases; nucleotides not matched to a gene: 7. The CDR3 runs 15 residues. Germline lookup yields CDR1 MNHEY and CDR2 SMNVEV (reference sequence). Here the CDR3 reads CASSLTGIPGNTIYF. The CDR3 nucleotides read TGTGCCAGCAGCCTGACAGGGATACCTGGAAACACCATATATTTT.

The gene calls are TRBV7-9 and TRBJ2-1; 16 bases map to TRBD2. The trim removed 8 bases at V and 10 bases at J, leaving 17 bases unmatched. The CDR3 contains 18 residues. Germline V gives CDR1 SEHNR, CDR2 FQNEAQ (reference sequence). The CDR3 is CASVPGLAGGPRSGEQFF. The CDR3 DNA is TGTGCCAGCGTTCCGGGACTAGCGGGGGGGCCGCGGTCAGGGGAGCAGTTCTTC.

The chain combines TRBV9 with TRBJ1-4, with D uncertain. CDR1 is SGDLS, CDR2 YYNGEE, per germline. With 2 bases removed from V and 8 bases from J, the gap between germline ends came to 19 bases. The CDR3 length is 16 residues. CDR3 coding DNA: TGTGCCAGCAGCGTCCCGCCGGAAGTGGCGGAAGAAAAACTGTTTTTT. Amino acids: CASSVPPEVAEEKLFF.

The chain couples TRBV19 to TRBJ2-1, with a tentative D call TRBD1 (5 bases). Between the trimmed V and J ends, which lost 2 bases and 10 bases, there was a span of 15 bases. Germline CDR1 reads LNHDA; CDR2 reads SQIVND (reference sequence). The CDR3 length is 14 residues. CDR3 nucleotides: TGTGCCAGTAGTATAAGCGACAGCCCGAGCGAGCAGTTCTTC. It encodes CASSISDSPSEQFF.

This clone was found a few times. This sequence joins TRBV6-1 and TRBJ2-1; D possibly corresponds to TRBD2 (6 bases). The CDR3 is 12 residues long. V was shortened by 5 bases and J by 8 bases, with 10 bases between the two germline ends. Looked up from germline, CDR1 is MNHNS and CDR2 is SASEGT. CDR3 loop: CASSPGVHEQFF. CDR3 DNA sequence: TGTGCCAGCAGTCCGGGGGTCCATGAGCAGTTCTTC.

This clone was recorded once. The chain uses TRBV6-1 and TRBJ1-2; D remains ambiguous. Germline V gene lookup returns CDR1 MNHNS and CDR2 SASEGT. This CDR3 is 12 amino acids long. V lost 5 bases and J lost 8, with 12 bases in between. As DNA, the CDR3 is TGTGCCAGCAGTAGAGCAGCGGGGGGCTACACCTTC. Its protein product is CASSRAAGGYTF.

This clone has only one observation. The chain is built from TRBV30 and TRBJ2-5; D is unclear. There are 15 residues in the CDR3. Per the germline V gene, CDR1 is GTSNPN and CDR2 is SVGIG (reference sequence). V lost 5 bases and J lost 1, with 17 bases in between. CDR3: CAWGRGRVGQETQYF. The CDR3 nucleotides read TGTGCCTGGGGCCGCGGCAGAGTGGGCCAAGAGACCCAGTACTTC. The complete variable domain, with remaining parts taken from reference TRBV30 and TRBJ2-5, reads SQTIHQWPATLVQPVGSPLSLECTVEGTSNPNLYWYRQAAGRGLQLLFYSVGIGQISSEVPQNLSASRPQDRQFILSSKKLLLSDSGFYLCAWGRGRVGQETQYFGPGTRLLVL.

The rearrangement joins TRBV6-5 to TRBJ2-7; 11 nucleotides align to TRBD1. In germline, CDR1 is MNHEY, CDR2 SVGAGI. With 2 bases clipped from V and 4 bases from J, the junction kept 4 bases outside the gene matches. The CDR3 is made up of 15 amino acids. The CDR3, as DNA: TGTGCCAGCAGTTACGAAGGACAGGGGGCTTACGAGCAGTACTTC. It encodes CASSYEGQGAYEQYF.

This rearrangement joins TRBV19 to TRBJ1-6; tentative D call: TRBD1 (6 bases). Germline V gene data show CDR1 as LNHDA and CDR2 as SQIVND (reference sequence). V shed 7 bases and J shed 7 bases, with 11 bases lying between them. This CDR3 contains 13 residues. The CDR3 region has the DNA TGTGCCAGTAATCGGGACAACAATTCACCCCTCCACTTT. Amino acids: CASNRDNNSPLHF.